These T cell receptor beta chains were read from a single sample in a study of beta chain features in type 1 diabetes. Method: immunoSEQ multiplex PCR; TCRdb's copy keeps in-frame clones and lacks some. The data hold 300,000 to 350,000 clones, with around 7.6% observed a single time. The sample comprised central memory CD4+ T cells from blood. These receptors originate from a woman in her late teens or twenties in good health. Each CDR3 is given with its conserved first and last residue. D genes are given only for firm matches. A clone size is listed for some rows: how often the clone was seen (once, few, many), or a class if it is expanded.

V	size	D	J	CDR3	DNA
TRBV5-4	NA	NA	TRBJ2-7	CASSAQLQGSYEQYF	TGTGCCAGCAGCGCACAACTACAGGGATCCTACGAGCAGTACTTC
TRBV2	few	TRBD1	TRBJ1-1	CASRTGGTNTEAFF	TGTGCCAGCAGGACAGGGGGTACGAACACTGAAGCTTTCTTT
TRBV7-9	few	NA	TRBJ1-1	CASSLRQRTEAFF	TGTGCCAGCAGCTTAAGGCAGCGCACTGAAGCTTTCTTT
TRBV2	few	TRBD1	TRBJ2-1	CASSVQGAGNEQFF	TGTGCCAGCAGTGTACAGGGGGCTGGCAATGAGCAGTTCTTC
TRBV5-1	few	TRBD1	TRBJ2-3	CASSLDRDTQYF	TGCGCCAGCAGCCTGGACAGGGACACGCAGTATTTT
TRBV11-2	few	TRBD1	TRBJ2-6	CASSSGQGESGANVLTF	TGTGCCAGCAGCTCGGGACAGGGGGAAAGTGGGGCCAACGTCCTGACTTTC
TRBV7-7	few	NA	TRBJ2-1	CASSLDRYNEQFF	TGTGCTAGCAGCTTAGACCGGTACAATGAGCAGTTCTTC
TRBV2	few	NA	TRBJ2-3	CASRWTSTDTQYF	TGTGCCAGCAGGTGGACAAGCACAGATACGCAGTATTTT
TRBV27	NA	NA	TRBJ2-5	CASSPRLRSEYLGETQYF	TGTGCCAGCAGTCCACGTCTCAGGTCAGAGTATTTGGGGGAGACCCAGTACTTC
TRBV7-2	many	NA	TRBJ2-2	CASSFSGSAGTGELFF	TGTGCCAGCAGCTTTTCCGGGAGTGCGGGCACCGGGGAGCTGTTTTTT
TRBV18	NA	NA	TRBJ1-1	CASSPPGSGRGRAFF	TGTGCCAGCTCACCACCGGGGAGCGGACGCGGGAGGGCTTTCTTT
TRBV5-4	NA	NA	TRBJ2-5	CASSLAGVLAKTQYF	TGTGCCAGCAGCTTGGCGGGGGTCTTGGCGAAGACCCAGTACTTC
TRBV7-2	NA	TRBD1	TRBJ1-2	CASSPRDRGGGYTF	TGTGCCAGCAGCCCCCGGGACAGGGGAGGTGGCTACACCTTC
TRBV2	NA	NA	TRBJ1-2	CASSISQGNYGYTF	TGTGCCAGCAGTATTTCCCAGGGGAACTATGGCTACACCTTC
TRBV20-1	NA	NA	TRBJ1-2	CSARAWGYTF	TGCAGTGCTAGGGCCTGGGGCTACACCTTC
TRBV7-2	NA	NA	TRBJ2-3	CASSLAGISTDTQYF	TGTGCCAGCAGCTTAGCGGGAATTAGCACAGATACGCAGTATTTT
TRBV5-4	few	NA	TRBJ2-5	CASSLGATQYF	TGTGCCAGCAGCTTAGGTGCGACCCAGTACTTC
TRBV10-3	few	TRBD2	TRBJ2-3	CAISESGLAGSTDTQYF	TGTGCCATCAGTGAGTCCGGGCTAGCGGGGAGCACAGATACGCAGTATTTT
TRBV5-1	few	NA	TRBJ2-7	CASSLIGTGEEQYF	TGCGCCAGCAGCTTGATCGGGACCGGGGAAGAGCAGTACTTC
TRBV6-1	few	TRBD1	TRBJ2-7	CASSDRGGTYEQYF	TGTGCCAGCAGCGACAGGGGGGGGACCTACGAGCAGTACTTC
TRBV7-3	few	TRBD1	TRBJ1-3	CASSARQGISGNTIYF	TGTGCCAGCAGCGCCCGACAGGGGATCTCTGGAAACACCATATATTTT
TRBV7-9	NA	NA	TRBJ1-2	CASSLIGVNYGYTF	TGTGCCAGCAGCTTAATAGGGGTCAACTATGGCTACACCTTC
TRBV2	NA	NA	TRBJ1-3	CASSGRYSGNTIYF	TGTGCCAGCAGCGGCAGATACTCTGGAAACACCATATATTTT
TRBV7-3	few	NA	TRBJ2-2	CASSPQGPSTGELFF	TGTGCCAGCAGCCCCCAGGGGCCATCCACCGGGGAGCTGTTTTTT
TRBV27	NA	TRBD1	TRBJ2-7	CASGLTGFYEQYF	TGTGCCAGTGGCTTGACAGGGTTCTACGAGCAGTACTTC
TRBV5-6	few	NA	TRBJ2-2	CASSFARTGELFF	TGTGCCAGCAGCTTTGCCCGGACCGGGGAGCTGTTTTTT
TRBV19	few	NA	TRBJ1-5	CASSIVGSNQPQHF	TGTGCCAGTAGTATAGTAGGGAGCAATCAGCCCCAGCATTTT
TRBV11-1	many	NA	TRBJ2-1	CASSLAGSSYNEQFF	TGTGCCAGCAGCTTGGCGGGGAGCTCCTACAATGAGCAGTTCTTC
TRBV7-9	NA	NA	TRBJ2-7	CASSEIQGYEQYF	TGTGCCAGCAGCGAGATACAGGGTTACGAGCAGTACTTC
TRBV7-9	NA	NA	TRBJ1-2	CASSLGDHYGYTF	TGTGCCAGCAGCTTAGGGGACCACTATGGCTACACCTTC
TRBV4-3	NA	TRBD1	TRBJ2-1	CASSQDQRLWTGSGDEQFF	TGCGCCAGCAGCCAAGATCAGCGGTTATGGACAGGGAGTGGCGATGAGCAGTTCTTC
TRBV5-1	few	TRBD1	TRBJ1-4	CASSLLGQGNEKLFF	TGCGCCAGCAGCTTGCTGGGACAGGGGAATGAAAAACTGTTTTTT
TRBV19	NA	TRBD1	TRBJ1-1	CASSGRTGGTEAFF	TGTGCCAGTAGCGGGCGGACAGGGGGCACTGAAGCTTTCTTT
TRBV6-5	NA	NA	TRBJ1-2	CASSSGSGNYGYTF	TGTGCCAGCAGCTCCGGATCAGGAAACTATGGCTACACCTTC
TRBV7-2	NA	TRBD2	TRBJ2-3	CASSSGLAGIDTQYF	TGTGCCAGCAGCTCGGGACTAGCGGGTATAGATACGCAGTATTTT
TRBV2	NA	NA	TRBJ2-3	CASSRWAVITSAQYF	TGTGCCAGCAGCCGTTGGGCGGTTATAACATCGGCGCAGTATTTT
TRBV2	few	TRBD2	TRBJ2-3	CASTGLGRRVHTQYF	TGTGCCAGCACTGGACTAGGACGTCGAGTACATACGCAGTATTTT
TRBV7-2	NA	TRBD2	TRBJ2-3	CASSLGLAIDTQYF	TGTGCCAGCAGCTTGGGACTAGCGATAGATACGCAGTATTTT
TRBV7-8	few	NA	TRBJ2-7	CASSPRDLSYEQYF	TGTGCCAGCAGCCCTCGGGACCTTTCCTACGAGCAGTACTTC
TRBV25-1	few	TRBD1	TRBJ1-1	CASSESGGRKAFF	TGTGCCAGCAGTGAATCAGGGGGGCGCAAAGCTTTCTTT
TRBV11-1	NA	TRBD1	TRBJ2-3	CASSLGGTGPQRSLYF	TGTGCCAGCAGCTTAGGCGGGACAGGGCCTCAGAGGAGTCTGTATTTT
TRBV18	many	TRBD1	TRBJ2-2	CASSGQEAGELFF	TGTGCCAGCTCAGGACAGGAGGCCGGGGAGCTGTTTTTT
TRBV21-1	NA	NA	TRBJ2-7	CASSKVGDRCSYEQYF	TGTGCCAGCAGCAAAGTGGGGGACCGTTGCTCCTACGAGCAGTACTTC
TRBV18	NA	NA	TRBJ2-6	CASSPLQSSGANVLTF	TGTGCCAGCTCACCCCTGCAGTCCTCTGGGGCCAACGTCCTGACTTTC
TRBV7-9	NA	NA	TRBJ1-1	CASSEGNRNTEAFF	TGTGCCAGCAGCGAAGGGAACAGAAACACTGAAGCTTTCTTT
TRBV7-2	NA	TRBD2	TRBJ2-5	CASSLVPSGRAQETQYF	TGTGCCAGCAGCTTAGTCCCTAGCGGGAGGGCCCAAGAGACCCAGTACTTC
TRBV4-2	few	NA	TRBJ2-1	CASSQGSPASEQFF	TGTGCCAGCAGCCAAGGCAGCCCAGCTAGTGAGCAGTTCTTC
TRBV10-3	few	NA	TRBJ1-1	CAISVTGDTEAFF	TGTGCCATCAGTGTGACAGGTGACACTGAAGCTTTCTTT
TRBV6-5	NA	TRBD1	TRBJ2-7	CASSRQGMRQYF	TGTGCCAGCAGTAGACAGGGTATGCGGCAGTACTTC
TRBV6-6	NA	TRBD2	TRBJ2-7	CASSYARGAYEQYF	TGTGCCAGCAGTTACGCGCGGGGGGCCTACGAGCAGTACTTC
TRBV7-2	few	TRBD2	TRBJ2-5	CASSNMGLAEYF	TGTGCCAGCAGCAATATGGGGCTAGCGGAGTACTTC
TRBV4-2	few	NA	TRBJ2-2	CASSPETGGDTGELFF	TGTGCCAGCAGCCCAGAGACTGGAGGGGACACCGGGGAGCTGTTTTTT
TRBV27	NA	NA	TRBJ2-5	CASSSVQPRINQETQYF	TGTGCCAGCAGTTCTGTCCAGCCGAGAATAAACCAAGAGACCCAGTACTTC